This entry lists 10 T cell receptor beta chains sequenced from one sample in a study of cytomegalovirus exposure and HLA in healthy donors. The PCR used 60 Vbeta and 13 Jbeta primers. TCRdb keeps only in-frame clones here, not all; method: immunoSEQ multiplex PCR. The sample holds about 160,000 clones; roughly 80% are singletons and the top ten take 8% to 10%. The sequenced material came from PBMCs. These receptor sequences come from a male donor in good health and CMV-seropositive.

The J gene is TRBJ2-1, the V gene TRBV7-2; no clear D gene. The CDR3 consists of 14 residues. CDR1 and CDR2 (germline): SGHTA, FQGNSA. Trimming removed 4 bases from V and 8 bases from J, with 15 bases in between. For the CDR3, the DNA is TGTGCCAGCAGCTACCAAGCGAATTCGGATGAGCAGTTCTTC. Translating gives CASSYQANSDEQFF.

There are a few counts of this clone. The genes are TRBV7-8 and TRBJ1-1; 8 nucleotides line up with TRBD1. The CDR3 has 15 amino acids. Germline CDR1 reads SGHVS; CDR2 reads FQNEAQ. The trim removed 5 bases at V and 4 bases at J, leaving 9 bases unmatched. CDR3 coding DNA: TGTGCCAGCAGCCTACGGCGCAGGGGGCCCACTGAAGCTTTCTTT. This encodes CASSLRRRGPTEAFF. Combining the CDR3 with reference TRBV7-8 and TRBJ1-1 gives the whole variable domain GAGVSQSPRYKVAKRGQDVALRCDPISGHVSLFWYQQALGQGPEFLTYFQNEAQLDKSGLPSDRFFAERPEGSVSTLKIQRTQQEDSAVYLCASSLRRRGPTEAFFGQGTRLTVV.

The chain uses TRBV29-1 and TRBJ2-2, with TRBD1 matching 9 bases. Germline V gives CDR1 SQVTM, CDR2 ANQGSEA. There are 14 residues in the CDR3. With 2 bases clipped from V and 5 bases from J, the junction kept 3 bases outside the gene matches. The CDR3 sequence is CSVEIGQGTGELFF. CDR3 nucleotides: TGCAGCGTTGAAATAGGACAGGGGACCGGGGAGCTGTTTTTT.

CDR3 region: CASIGWQGGSNEQFF. The DNA for the CDR3 is TGTGCCAGCATTGGGTGGCAGGGAGGTAGCAATGAGCAGTTCTTC. The chain recombines TRBV6-1 with TRBJ2-1; the D gene is possibly TRBD2 (6 bases). The V and J ends lost 7 bases and 6 bases respectively, with 19 bases between them. CDR1 MNHNS and CDR2 SASEGT come from the germline V gene. The CDR3 extends over 15 amino acids.

The J gene is TRBJ1-6, the V gene TRBV27; the D is unclear. CDR3 length equals 18 residues. Germline V gene lookup returns CDR1 MNHEY and CDR2 SMNVEV (reference sequence). Trimming removed 6 bases at V and 0 bases at J, with 18 bases between. The chain's CDR3 is CASSTDLSPSSYNSPLHF. CDR3 nucleotides: TGTGCCAGCAGCACCGATTTGAGCCCGAGCTCCTATAATTCACCCCTCCACTTT.

This clone was counted between two and nine times. The J gene is TRBJ2-5, the V gene TRBV5-4; D gene unclear. Germline V gene data show CDR1 as SGHNT and CDR2 as YYREEE (reference sequence). This CDR3 comprises 14 residues. V lost 0 bases and J 2 bases, leaving 8 bases between the germline ends. The CDR3 is CASSLGSPQETQYF. In nucleotides, the CDR3 is TGTGCCAGCAGCTTGGGTTCCCCGCAAGAGACCCAGTACTTC. Full variable domain (outside the CDR3, taken from reference TRBV5-4 and TRBJ2-5): ETGVTQSPTHLIKTRGQQVTLRCSSQSGHNTVSWYQQALGQGPQFIFQYYREEENGRGNFPPRFSGLQFPNYSSELNVNALELDDSALYLCASSLGSPQETQYFGPGTRLLVL.

This sequence joins TRBV7-8 and TRBJ1-3; 8 nucleotides agree with TRBD1. CDR1 and CDR2 (germline): SGHVS, FQNEAQ. V was clipped by 5 bases and J by 3 bases; unmatched bases: 6. This CDR3 has 15 residues. CDR3 sequence reads: CASSPGDRRGNTIYF. CDR3 nucleotide sequence: TGTGCCAGCAGCCCCGGGGACAGGCGTGGAAACACCATATATTTT.

The chain employs TRBV4-1 and TRBJ1-6; TRBD1 is a possible D gene (6 bases). The CDR3 sequence is 15 residues long. The germline V and J ends were trimmed by 0 bases and 8 bases, with 11 bases remaining between them. Germline CDR1 reads MGHRA; CDR2 reads YSYEKL. The CDR3 nucleotides are TGCGCCAGCAGCCAAGATGGGGGGGCGGATTCACCCCTCCACTTT. Translating it yields CASSQDGGADSPLHF.

The J gene is TRBJ2-7, the V gene TRBV11-2, with D possibly TRBD1 on 5 matching bases. Germline-derived CDR1 and CDR2 are SGHAT and FQNNGV. The CDR3 length is 14 residues. V dropped 5 bases and J dropped 4 bases, with 15 bases sitting between them. CDR3 region: CASSVQRGGYEQYF. The CDR3 region has the DNA TGTGCCAGCAGCGTCCAAAGGGGTGGGTACGAGCAGTACTTC.

This chain joins TRBV10-1 and TRBJ2-1; 10 bases match TRBD2. V trimming: 2 bases; J trimming: 10 bases; junction bases outside the gene matches: 14. This CDR3 is 17 amino acids long. Germline CDR1 is WNHNN and CDR2 is SYGVQD (reference sequence). The DNA of the CDR3 is TGCGCCAGCAGTGAGGGAGCGGGAGGGCCAAAAGGTTACGAGCAGTTCTTC. It is translated as CASSEGAGGPKGYEQFF.